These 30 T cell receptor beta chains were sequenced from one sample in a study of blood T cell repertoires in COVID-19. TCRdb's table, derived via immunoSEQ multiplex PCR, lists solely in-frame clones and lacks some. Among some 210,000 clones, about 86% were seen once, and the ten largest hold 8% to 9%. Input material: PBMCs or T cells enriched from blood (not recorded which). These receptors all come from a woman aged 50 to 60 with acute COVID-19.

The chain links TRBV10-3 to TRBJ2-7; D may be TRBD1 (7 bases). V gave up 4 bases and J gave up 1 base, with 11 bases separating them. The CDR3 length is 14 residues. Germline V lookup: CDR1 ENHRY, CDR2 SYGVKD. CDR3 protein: CAISAGGSSYEQYF. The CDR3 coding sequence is TGTGCCATCAGTGCAGGGGGGTCGTCCTACGAGCAGTACTTC.

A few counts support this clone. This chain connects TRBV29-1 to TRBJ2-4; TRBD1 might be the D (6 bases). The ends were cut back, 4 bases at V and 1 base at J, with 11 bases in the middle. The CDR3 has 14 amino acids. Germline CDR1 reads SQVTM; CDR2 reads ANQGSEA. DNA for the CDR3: TGCAGCGTTGTTGAGGGGGTGGCCAAAAACATTCAGTACTTC. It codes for CSVVEGVAKNIQYF.

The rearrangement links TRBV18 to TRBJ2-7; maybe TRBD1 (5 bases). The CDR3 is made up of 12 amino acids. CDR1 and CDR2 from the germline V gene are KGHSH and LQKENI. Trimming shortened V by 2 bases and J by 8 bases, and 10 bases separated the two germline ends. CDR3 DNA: TGTGCCAGCTCACCAGACAGCTTCCAGCAGTACTTC. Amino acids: CASSPDSFQQYF. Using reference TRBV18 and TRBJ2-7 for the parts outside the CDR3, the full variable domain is NAGVMQNPRHLVRRRGQEARLRCSPMKGHSHVYWYRQLPEEGLKFMVYLQKENIIDESGMPKERFSAEFPKEGPSILRIQQVVRGDSAAYFCASSPDSFQQYFGPGTRLTVT.

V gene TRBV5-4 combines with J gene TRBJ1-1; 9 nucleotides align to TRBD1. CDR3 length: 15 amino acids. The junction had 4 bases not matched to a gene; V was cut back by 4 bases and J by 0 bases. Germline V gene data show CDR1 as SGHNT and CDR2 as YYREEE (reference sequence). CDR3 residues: CASSTRTGVNTEAFF. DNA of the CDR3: TGTGCCAGCAGCACGCGGACAGGGGTGAACACTGAAGCTTTCTTT.

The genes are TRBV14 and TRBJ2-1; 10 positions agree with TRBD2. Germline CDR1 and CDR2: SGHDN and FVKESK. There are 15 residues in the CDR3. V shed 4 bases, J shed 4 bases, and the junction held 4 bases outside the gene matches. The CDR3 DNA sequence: TGTGCCAGCAGCCCGACTAGCGGGCTTTACAATGAGCAGTTCTTC. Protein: CASSPTSGLYNEQFF.

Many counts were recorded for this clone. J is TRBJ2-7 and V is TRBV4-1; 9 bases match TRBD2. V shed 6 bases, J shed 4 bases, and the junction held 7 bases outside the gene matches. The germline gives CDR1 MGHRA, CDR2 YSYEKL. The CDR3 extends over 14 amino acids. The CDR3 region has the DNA TGCGCCAGCAGATTGACAGCGGGGGGTTACGAGCAGTACTTC. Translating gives CASRLTAGGYEQYF.

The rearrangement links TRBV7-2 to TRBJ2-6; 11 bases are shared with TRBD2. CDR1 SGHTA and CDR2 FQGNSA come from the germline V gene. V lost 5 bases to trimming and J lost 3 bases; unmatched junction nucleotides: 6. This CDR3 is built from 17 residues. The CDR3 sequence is CASSPTSGSLGANVLTF. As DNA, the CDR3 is TGTGCCAGCAGCCCCACTAGCGGGAGTCTTGGGGCCAACGTCCTGACTTTC.

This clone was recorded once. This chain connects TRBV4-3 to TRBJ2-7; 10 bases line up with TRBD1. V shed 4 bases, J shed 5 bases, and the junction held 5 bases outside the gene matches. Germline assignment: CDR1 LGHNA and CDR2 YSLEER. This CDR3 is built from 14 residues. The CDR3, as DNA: TGCGCCAGCAGCCGAGGGACAGGGGTCGACGAGCAGTACTTC. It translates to CASSRGTGVDEQYF.

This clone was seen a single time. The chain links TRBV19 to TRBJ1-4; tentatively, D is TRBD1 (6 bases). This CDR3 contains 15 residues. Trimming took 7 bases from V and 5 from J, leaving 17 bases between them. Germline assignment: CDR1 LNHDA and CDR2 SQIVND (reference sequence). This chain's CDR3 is CASKSPGQGNEKLFF. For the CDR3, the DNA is TGTGCCAGTAAAAGCCCGGGACAAGGCAATGAAAAACTGTTTTTT. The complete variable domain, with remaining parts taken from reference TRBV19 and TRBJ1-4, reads DGGITQSPKYLFRKEGQNVTLSCEQNLNHDAMYWYRQDPGQGLRLIYYSQIVNDFQKGDIAEGYSVSREKKESFPLTVTSAQKNPTAFYLCASKSPGQGNEKLFFGSGTQLSVL.

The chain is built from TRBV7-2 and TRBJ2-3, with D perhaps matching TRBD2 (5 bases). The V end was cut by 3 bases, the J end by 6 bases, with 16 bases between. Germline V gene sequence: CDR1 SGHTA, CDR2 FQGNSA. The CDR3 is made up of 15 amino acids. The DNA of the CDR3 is TGTGCCAGCAGCTTCGTAGGGAGCCGATGGGATACGCAGTATTTT. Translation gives CASSFVGSRWDTQYF.

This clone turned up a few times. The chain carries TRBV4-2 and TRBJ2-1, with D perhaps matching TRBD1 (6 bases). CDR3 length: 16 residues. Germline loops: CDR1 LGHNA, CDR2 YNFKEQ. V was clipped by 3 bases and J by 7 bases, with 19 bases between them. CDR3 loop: CASSQGTGSLRNEQFF. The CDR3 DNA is TGTGCCAGCAGCCAGGGAACAGGGTCACTTAGGAATGAGCAGTTCTTC.

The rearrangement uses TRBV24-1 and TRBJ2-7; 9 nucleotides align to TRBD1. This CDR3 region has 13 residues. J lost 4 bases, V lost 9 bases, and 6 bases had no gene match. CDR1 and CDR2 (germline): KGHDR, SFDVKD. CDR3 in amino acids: CATGGGQGYEQYF. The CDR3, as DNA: TGTGCCACCGGAGGGGGACAGGGTTACGAGCAGTACTTC.

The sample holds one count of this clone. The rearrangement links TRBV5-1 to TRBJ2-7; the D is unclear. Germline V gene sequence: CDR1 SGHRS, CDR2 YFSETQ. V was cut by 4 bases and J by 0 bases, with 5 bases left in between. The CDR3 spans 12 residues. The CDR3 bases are TGCGCCAGCAGCGCTACCTCCTACGAGCAGTACTTC. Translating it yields CASSATSYEQYF.

CDR3 in DNA: TGTGCCAGCAGGGGGACAACCCTCACCTACGAGCAGTACTTC. Translating it yields CASRGTTLTYEQYF. The genes are TRBV2 and TRBJ2-7; TRBD1 is a possible D gene (6 bases). V was trimmed by 6 bases and J by 2 bases, leaving 14 bases between them. Germline V CDR1 and CDR2: SNHLY, FYNNEI. The CDR3 loop spans 14 amino acids.

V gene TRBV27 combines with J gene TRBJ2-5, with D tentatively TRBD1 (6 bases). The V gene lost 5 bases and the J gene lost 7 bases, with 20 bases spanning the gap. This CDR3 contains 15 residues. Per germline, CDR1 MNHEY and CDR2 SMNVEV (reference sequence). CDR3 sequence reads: CASSGRDKNPGTQYF. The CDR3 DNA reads TGTGCCAGCAGTGGCCGGGACAAAAATCCGGGGACCCAGTACTTC.

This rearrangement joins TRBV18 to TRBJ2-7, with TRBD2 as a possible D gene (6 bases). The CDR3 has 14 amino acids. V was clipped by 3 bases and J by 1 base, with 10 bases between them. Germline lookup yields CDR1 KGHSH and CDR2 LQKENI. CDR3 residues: CASSPGLVSYEQYF. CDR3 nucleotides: TGTGCCAGCTCACCGGGACTTGTTTCCTACGAGCAGTACTTC.

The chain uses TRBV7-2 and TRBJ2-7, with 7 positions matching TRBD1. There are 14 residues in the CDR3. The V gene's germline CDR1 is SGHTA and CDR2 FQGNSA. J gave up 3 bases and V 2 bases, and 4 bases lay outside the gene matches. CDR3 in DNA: TGTGCCAGCAGCTTACTTCACAGGGGCTACGAGCAGTACTTC. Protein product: CASSLLHRGYEQYF.

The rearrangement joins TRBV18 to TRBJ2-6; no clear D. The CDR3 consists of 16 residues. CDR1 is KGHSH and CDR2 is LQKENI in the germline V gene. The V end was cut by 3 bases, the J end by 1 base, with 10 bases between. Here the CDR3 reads CASSPGQPSGANVLTF. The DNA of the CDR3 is TGTGCCAGCTCACCTGGGCAGCCTTCTGGGGCCAACGTCCTGACTTTC. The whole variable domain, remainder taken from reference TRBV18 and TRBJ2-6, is NAGVMQNPRHLVRRRGQEARLRCSPMKGHSHVYWYRQLPEEGLKFMVYLQKENIIDESGMPKERFSAEFPKEGPSILRIQQVVRGDSAAYFCASSPGQPSGANVLTFGAGSRLTVL.

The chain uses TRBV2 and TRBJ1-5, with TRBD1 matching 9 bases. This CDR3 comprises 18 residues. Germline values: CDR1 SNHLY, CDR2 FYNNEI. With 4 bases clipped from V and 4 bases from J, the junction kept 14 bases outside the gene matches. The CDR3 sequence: CASSGLGQGIMGNQPQHF. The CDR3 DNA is TGTGCCAGCAGTGGCCTCGGACAGGGGATTATGGGGAATCAGCCCCAGCATTTT.

The CDR3 DNA is TGCAGCGTGTCCGGGACTAGCGGGTGGGCCGGGGAGCTGTTTTTT. This encodes CSVSGTSGWAGELFF. The genes are TRBV29-1 and TRBJ2-2, with 12 bases lining up with TRBD2. The CDR3 extends over 15 amino acids. V shed 6 bases and J 6 bases; nucleotides not matched to a gene: 8. Germline V CDR1 and CDR2: SQVTM, ANQGSEA.

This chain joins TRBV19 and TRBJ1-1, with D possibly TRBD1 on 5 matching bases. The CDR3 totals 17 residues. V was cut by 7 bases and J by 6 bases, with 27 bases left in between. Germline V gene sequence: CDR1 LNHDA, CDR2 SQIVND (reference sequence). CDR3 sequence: CASNPMAGAGRSPEAFF. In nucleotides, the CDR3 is TGTGCCAGTAACCCGATGGCCGGGGCCGGGAGATCCCCTGAAGCTTTCTTT.

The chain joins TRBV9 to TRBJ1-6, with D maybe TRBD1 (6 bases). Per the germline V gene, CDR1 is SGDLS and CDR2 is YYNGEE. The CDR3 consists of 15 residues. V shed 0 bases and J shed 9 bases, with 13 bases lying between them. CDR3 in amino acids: CASSVGQGMGSPLHF. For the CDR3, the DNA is TGTGCCAGCAGCGTAGGGCAGGGGATGGGTTCACCCCTCCACTTT.

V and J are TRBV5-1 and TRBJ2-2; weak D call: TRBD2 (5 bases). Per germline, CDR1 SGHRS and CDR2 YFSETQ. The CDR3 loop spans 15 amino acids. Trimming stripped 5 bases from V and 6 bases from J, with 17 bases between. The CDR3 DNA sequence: TGCGCCAGCAGAGATGGGAGTAGTAGCGCCGGGGAGCTGTTTTTT. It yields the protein CASRDGSSSAGELFF.

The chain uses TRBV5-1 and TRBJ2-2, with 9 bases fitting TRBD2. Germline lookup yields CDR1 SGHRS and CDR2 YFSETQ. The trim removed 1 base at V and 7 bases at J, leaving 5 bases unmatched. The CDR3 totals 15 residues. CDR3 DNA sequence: TGCGCCAGCAGCTTGCCTAGCGGGGAGGTCGGGGAGCTGTTTTTT. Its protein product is CASSLPSGEVGELFF.

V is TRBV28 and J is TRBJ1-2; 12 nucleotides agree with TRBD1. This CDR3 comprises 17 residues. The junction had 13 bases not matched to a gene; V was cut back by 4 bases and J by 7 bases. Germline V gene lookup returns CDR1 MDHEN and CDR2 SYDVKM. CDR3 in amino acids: CASSSPGTGGALAGYTF. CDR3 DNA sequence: TGTGCCAGCAGTTCCCCCGGGACAGGGGGCGCGTTGGCTGGCTACACCTTC.

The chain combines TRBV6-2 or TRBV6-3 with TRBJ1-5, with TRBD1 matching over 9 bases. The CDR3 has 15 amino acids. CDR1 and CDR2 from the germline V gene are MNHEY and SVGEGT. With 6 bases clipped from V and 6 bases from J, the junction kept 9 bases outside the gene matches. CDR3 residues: CASRPRDRVVQPQHF. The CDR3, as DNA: TGTGCCAGCAGACCTCGGGACAGGGTAGTTCAGCCCCAGCATTTT.

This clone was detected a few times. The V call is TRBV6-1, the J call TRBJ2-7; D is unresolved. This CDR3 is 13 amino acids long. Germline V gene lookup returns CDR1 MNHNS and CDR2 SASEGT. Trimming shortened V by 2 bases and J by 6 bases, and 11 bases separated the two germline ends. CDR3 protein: CASSEWPSAEQYF. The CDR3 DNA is TGTGCCAGCAGTGAATGGCCTAGTGCCGAGCAGTACTTC.

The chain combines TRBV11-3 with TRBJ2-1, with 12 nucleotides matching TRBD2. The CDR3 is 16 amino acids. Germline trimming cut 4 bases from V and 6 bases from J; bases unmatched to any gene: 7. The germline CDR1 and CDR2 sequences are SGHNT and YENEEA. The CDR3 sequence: CASSSALAGGPNEQFF. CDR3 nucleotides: TGTGCCAGCAGCTCGGCACTAGCGGGAGGTCCCAATGAGCAGTTCTTC.

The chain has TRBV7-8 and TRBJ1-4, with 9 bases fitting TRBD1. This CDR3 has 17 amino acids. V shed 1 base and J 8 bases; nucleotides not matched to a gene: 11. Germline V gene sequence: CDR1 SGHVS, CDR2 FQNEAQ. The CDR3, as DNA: TGTGCCAGCAGCTTAGGTATGCTGACAGGGGGAAACGAAAAACTGTTTTTT. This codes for CASSLGMLTGGNEKLFF.

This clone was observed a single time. CDR3 sequence reads: CSVDTGGGEKLFF. As DNA, the CDR3 is TGCAGCGTGGACACAGGGGGGGGTGAAAAACTGTTTTTT. This sequence joins TRBV29-1 and TRBJ1-4; 8 bases are shared with TRBD1. The germline CDR1 and CDR2 sequences are SQVTM and ANQGSEA. The CDR3 length is 13 residues. The junction had 7 bases not matched to a gene; V was cut back by 6 bases and J by 7 bases.